This T cell receptor (beta chain) was recorded in a study of T cells in Graves' hyperthyroidism and ophthalmopathy. The CDR3 is 16 residues long. CDR1 and CDR2 (germline): SGHNT, YENEEA. The source material, RNA transcripts, was used to amplify TCR beta CDR3 regions. With the HTBI primer set, the TCR CDR3 went through a first round of RT-PCR. MiXCR was run by TCRdb on the multiplex PCR reads, yielding one entry per CDR3 protein. The data contain roughly 650,000 distinct CDR3 sequences, approximately 16% of them seen just once; the ten biggest clones take up roughly 3%. On this clonotype: A much more abundant neighbour one base away suggests this may be a read error.

Investigators excluded patients with uncontrolled infection, other autoimmune disease, pregnancy or lactation. This clonotype was sampled from a woman aged 40 to 49 with Graves' ophthalmopathy. The V call is TRBV11-3, the J call TRBJ2-7; TRBD1 matches 9 bases. The J call may be wrong; the DNA end is better matched by TRBJ2-1. Sequencing was carried out using blood. CDR3 loop: CASGRARQGEFYEQFF. Written as DNA, the CDR3 is TGTGCCAGCGGGCGTGCAAGACAGGGGGAATTCTACGAGCAGTTCTTC.